This record covers a single TCR beta chain. The antigen is not known. The data stem from a study of cytomegalovirus exposure and HLA in healthy donors. The overall study: The approximately 110 validation repertoires were reported in a later analysis to have been generated on the same platform as the roughly 670 first-cohort repertoires.

The method was immunoSEQ multiplex PCR; TCRdb's version includes in-frame clones alone and lacks a portion of them. The sample has 200,000 to 300,000 clones, around nine tenths seen once. The donors were part of the roughly 130-subject validation cohort, which stood apart from the roughly 700-subject first cohort. Study findings and constraints: The study found most TCR sequences rare, yet found some public TCRs in many donors. Associated with cytomegalovirus, according to the listing, were 150 to 200 TCR beta chains.

V lost 3 bases and J 6 bases, leaving 14 bases between the germline ends. The V gene's germline CDR1 is SGHTA and CDR2 FQGNSA. The CDR3 totals 14 residues. This sequence was found in a man between 18 and 35 years old in good health and CMV-seronegative. Sequenced material: PBMCs. The V call is TRBV7-2, the J call TRBJ1-2, with D uncertain. The CDR3 spells CASSFKFRSDGYTF. CDR3 DNA: TGTGCCAGCAGCTTTAAGTTCCGGTCTGATGGCTACACCTTC.